Listed below are T cell receptor beta chains from one sample, sequenced in a study of T-cell reconstitution after alpha-beta-depleted transplantation in children. TCRdb reprocessed the PCR reads via MiXCR and lists one record per CDR3 protein. The sample has about 640,000 distinct CDR3 sequences; 16% are singletons. The sample was PBMCs from the stem cell graft donor, taken from the stem cell graft. These receptors originate from a human donor who donated a stem cell graft to a child with acute myeloid leukemia. Each CDR3 is given with its conserved first and last residue. A D gene is named only where the DNA matches it firmly. The listing skips clone size in some rows; elsewhere it reads once, few, many or a size class.

>15|TRBV20-1|TRBJ2-3|many|.
CSAVGRSPSTDTQYF
TGCAGTGCTGTAGGACGTTCCCCTAGCACAGATACGCAGTATTTT
>15|TRBV11-2|TRBJ2-4|.|TRBD1
CASSFRGPWENIQYF
TGTGCCAGCAGCTTCAGGGGGCCCTGGGAAAACATTCAGTACTTC
>13|TRBV20-1|TRBJ1-1|many|.
CSAASEGYTEAFF
TGCAGTGCTGCATCGGAAGGGTATACTGAAGCTTTCTTT
>11|TRBV7-2|TRBJ1-2|few|.
CASRLGRGYTF
TGTGCCAGCAGGCTCGGGAGGGGCTACACCTTC
>15|TRBV7-9|TRBJ2-1|.|.
CASSLDYKLSNEQFF
TGTGCCAGCAGCTTAGACTACAAGCTGAGCAATGAGCAGTTCTTC
>14|TRBV29-1|TRBJ2-2|many|.
CSVTLDVNTGELFF
TGCAGCGTTACCTTGGACGTTAACACCGGGGAGCTGTTTTTT
>11|TRBV20-1|TRBJ2-3|many|.
CSAPGTDTQYF
TGCAGTGCTCCCGGCACAGATACGCAGTATTTT
>13|TRBV19|TRBJ2-7|.|.
CASSIIQGYEQYF
TGTGCCAGTAGTATAATACAGGGCTACGAGCAGTACTTC
>14|TRBV20-1|TRBJ1-6|many|.
CSARDPVNNSPLHF
TGCAGTGCTAGAGATCCCGTAAATAATTCACCCCTCCACTTT
>16|TRBV7-6|TRBJ1-3|.|.
CASSSSRGLSGNTIYF
TGTGCCAGCAGCTCTTCCAGGGGTTTGTCTGGAAACACCATATATTTT
>14|TRBV29-1|TRBJ2-1|few|TRBD1
CSVLRTGASNEQFF
TGCAGCGTTCTTAGGACAGGGGCTTCCAATGAGCAGTTCTTC
>16|TRBV6-5|TRBJ2-7|few|.
CASSYSFRALSYEQYF
TGTGCCAGCAGTTACTCGTTTCGGGCCCTCTCCTACGAGCAGTACTTC
>14|TRBV27|TRBJ2-7|.|.
CASSFTVSAYEQYF
TGTGCCAGCAGTTTTACCGTTTCTGCCTACGAGCAGTACTTC
>13|TRBV7-9|TRBJ1-5|.|.
CASSFREHQPQHF
TGTGCCAGCAGCTTCAGGGAACATCAGCCCCAGCATTTT
>13|TRBV6-4|TRBJ2-1|.|.
CASSDRGRNEQFF
TGTGCCAGCAGTGACAGGGGCAGGAATGAGCAGTTCTTC
>13|TRBV29-1|TRBJ2-5|.|TRBD1
CSVAGTAKETQYF
TGCAGCGTTGCCGGGACAGCCAAAGAGACCCAGTACTTC
>14|TRBV20-1|TRBJ2-3|few|TRBD2
CSAPKRGRTDTQYF
TGCAGTGCTCCTAAGCGGGGGCGCACAGATACGCAGTATTTT
>14|TRBV7-7|TRBJ2-5|.|TRBD1
CASSLEGARETQYF
TGTGCCAGCAGCTTAGAGGGGGCGCGCGAGACCCAGTACTTC
>17|TRBV24-1|TRBJ2-1|many|.
CATSDLQRPSSYNEQFF
TGTGCCACCAGTGATTTGCAACGACCCAGCTCCTACAATGAGCAGTTCTTC
>15|TRBV7-2|TRBJ2-2|.|TRBD2
CASSYRDGGGGELFF
TGTGCCAGCAGCTACCGGGACGGGGGGGGCGGGGAGCTGTTTTTT
>13|TRBV20-1|TRBJ2-1|.|TRBD1
CSARWTGVNEQFF
TGCAGTGCTAGGTGGACAGGGGTCAATGAGCAGTTCTTC
>13|TRBV30|TRBJ1-3|.|.
CAWGPHSGNTIYF
TGTGCCTGGGGACCGCACTCTGGAAACACCATATATTTT
>14|TRBV3-1|TRBJ2-4|.|.
CASGSQGAKNIQYF
TGTGCCAGCGGATCACAGGGAGCCAAAAACATTCAGTACTTC
>15|TRBV20-1|TRBJ2-3|many|TRBD2
CSARDTSGATDTQYF
TGCAGTGCTAGAGATACCAGCGGGGCCACAGATACGCAGTATTTT
>13|TRBV12-3/TRBV12-4|TRBJ2-1|many|.
CASSFDTYNEQFF
TGTGCCAGCAGTTTCGACACATACAATGAGCAGTTCTTC
>13|TRBV20-1|TRBJ2-1|many|TRBD2
CSARRTGGAEQFF
TGCAGTGCTAGAAGGACCGGGGGGGCTGAGCAGTTCTTC
>16|TRBV27|TRBJ2-7|.|TRBD1
CASSFAGTGGELEQYF
TGTGCCAGCAGTTTCGCCGGGACAGGGGGCGAATTGGAGCAGTACTTC
>15|TRBV6-5|TRBJ2-2|.|.
CASRLGGWATGELFF
TGTGCCAGCAGACTCGGGGGTTGGGCCACCGGGGAGCTGTTTTTT
>15|TRBV7-8|TRBJ2-3|.|.
CASRSGGGFTDTQYF
TGTGCCAGCCGATCGGGGGGCGGGTTTACAGATACGCAGTATTTT
>13|TRBV20-1|TRBJ1-1|.|.
CRARDPLNTEAFF
TGCAGAGCTAGAGATCCGTTGAACACTGAAGCTTTCTTT
>16|TRBV4-3|TRBJ1-5|many|.
CASSQDITAVGKPQHF
TGCGCCAGCAGCCAAGATATCACGGCGGTGGGGAAGCCCCAGCATTTT
>12|TRBV5-1|TRBJ2-1|.|.
CASRLGPNEQFF
TGCGCCAGCAGACTGGGTCCAAATGAGCAGTTCTTC
>13|TRBV12-3/TRBV12-4|TRBJ2-6|many|.
CASRGSGANVLTF
TGTGCCAGCAGGGGCTCTGGGGCCAACGTCCTGACTTTC
>14|TRBV20-1|TRBJ2-5|few|.
CSASDSNPQETQYF
TGCAGTGCCTCGGACAGCAACCCCCAAGAGACCCAGTACTTC
>13|TRBV29-1|TRBJ1-1|.|TRBD1
CSVLGQGNTEAFF
TGCAGCGTTCTAGGACAGGGGAATACTGAAGCTTTCTTT
>12|TRBV29-1|TRBJ2-5|many|.
CSVAEIQETQYF
TGCAGCGTTGCTGAGATCCAAGAGACCCAGTACTTC
>14|TRBV20-1|TRBJ1-3|.|.
CSARDNRSGNTIYF
TGCAGTGCTAGAGATAACAGGTCCGGAAACACCATATATTTT
>15|TRBV27|TRBJ1-1|few|TRBD1
CASSLNRGGDTEAFF
TGTGCCAGCAGTTTAAACAGGGGAGGCGACACTGAAGCTTTCTTT
>15|TRBV28|TRBJ1-6|.|TRBD1
CASSSTGVGGSPLHF
TGTGCCAGCAGTTCGACAGGGGTGGGGGGTTCACCCCTCCACTTT